The 23 T cell receptor beta chains presented below share a single source sample, sequenced in a study of cytomegalovirus exposure and HLA in healthy donors. Both 60 Vbeta primers and 13 Jbeta primers went into the PCR. Produced via immunoSEQ multiplex PCR; TCRdb's table is partial and in-frame only. The table records about 250,000 clones, approximately 80% of them present only once. The sequenced sample was PBMCs. All receptors derive from a girl aged 2-15 years in good health and CMV-seronegative.

The DNA for the CDR3 is TGTGCCAGAAGCTCGGACAGGGGGCTCGAGCAGTACTTC. Translated, it gives CARSSDRGLEQYF. The J gene is TRBJ2-7, the V gene TRBV5-3; 11 bases line up with TRBD1. TRBV5-3 is sorted into the ORF group, with uncertain function. CDR3 length: 13 amino acids. V dropped 3 bases and J dropped 6; count of bases not matched to a gene: 2.

V gene TRBV11-2 combines with J gene TRBJ2-7; 10 bases map to TRBD1. The germline gives CDR1 SGHAT, CDR2 FQNNGV. The CDR3 contains 15 residues. Trimming took 6 bases from V and 5 from J; bases not matched to a gene: 10. The CDR3 region is CASRTPGQGTHEQYF. In nucleotides, the CDR3 is TGTGCCAGCAGGACCCCGGGACAGGGGACCCACGAGCAGTACTTC.

Here the CDR3 reads CASSSRSSYNEQFF. CDR3 in DNA: TGCGCCAGCAGCTCACGGAGCTCCTACAATGAGCAGTTCTTC. This chain links TRBV5-1 with TRBJ2-1, with no clear D. In germline, CDR1 is SGHRS, CDR2 YFSETQ. The germline V and J ends were trimmed by 3 bases and 0 bases, with 7 bases remaining between them. The CDR3 is 14 residues long.

The gene calls are TRBV7-6 and TRBJ1-1; D call uncertain. This CDR3 is 16 amino acids long. Trimming removed 5 bases at V and 2 bases at J, with 18 bases between. Germline CDR1 is SGHVS and CDR2 is FNYEAQ. In DNA form, the CDR3 reads TGTGCCAGCAGCCCGAGATCCCACACAGCAAACACTGAAGCTTTCTTT. Encoded protein: CASSPRSHTANTEAFF. Full variable domain (missing parts from reference TRBV7-6 and TRBJ1-1): GAGVSQSPRYKVTKRGQDVALRCDPISGHVSLYWYRQALGQGPEFLTYFNYEAQQDKSGLPNDRFSAERPEGSISTLTIQRTEQRDSAMYRCASSPRSHTANTEAFFGQGTRLTVV.

In DNA form, the CDR3 reads TGTGCCAGCAGCAGGCGGACAGCAGAAGGCTACGAGCAGTACTTC. Protein: CASSRRTAEGYEQYF. The J gene is TRBJ2-7, the V gene TRBV5-5, with D maybe TRBD1 (6 bases). The CDR3 is 15 residues long. Germline CDR1 SGHKS, CDR2 YYEKEE (reference sequence). V shed 4 bases and J shed 3 bases, with 17 bases lying between them.

The rearrangement uses TRBV7-2 and TRBJ2-7, with 9 bases that match TRBD2. The CDR3 totals 15 residues. Unmatched junction bases numbered 3, after V lost 0 bases and J lost 3 bases. Per germline, CDR1 SGHTA and CDR2 FQGNSA. CDR3 DNA sequence: TGTGCCAGCAGCTTAGCGCGGGGGGGTAGCTACGAGCAGTACTTC. Translated: CASSLARGGSYEQYF.

The rearrangement joins TRBV7-7 to TRBJ2-3, with 8 bases identical to TRBD2. V was clipped by 5 bases and J by 2 bases; unmatched bases: 15. Germline CDR1 SSHAT, CDR2 FNYEAQ (reference sequence). The CDR3 is made up of 18 amino acids. Written as DNA, the CDR3 is TGTGCCAGCAGCCGAGACTACACGGGACTAGGATTCACAGATACGCAGTATTTT. Its protein product is CASSRDYTGLGFTDTQYF.

The chain links TRBV4-1 to TRBJ1-5; D may be TRBD1 (5 bases). Germline-derived CDR1 and CDR2 are MGHRA and YSYEKL. V lost 4 bases and J 0 bases, leaving 13 bases between the germline ends. CDR3 length: 16 amino acids. The CDR3 protein is CASSPVGGFSNQPQHF. For the CDR3, the DNA is TGCGCCAGCAGCCCTGTCGGGGGTTTTAGCAATCAGCCCCAGCATTTT.

In this sample, this clone turned up a few times. The chain recombines TRBV19 with TRBJ2-7, with 8 bases identical to TRBD2. Losses at the gene ends were 6 bases for V and 2 bases for J; bases not matched to a gene: 6. There are 14 residues in the CDR3. Germline assignment: CDR1 LNHDA and CDR2 SQIVND (reference sequence). The CDR3 protein is CASSPSGWTYEQYF. The CDR3 region has the DNA TGTGCCAGTAGCCCTAGCGGGTGGACCTACGAGCAGTACTTC. Supplemented by reference TRBV19 and TRBJ2-7, the full variable domain reads DGGITQSPKYLFRKEGQNVTLSCEQNLNHDAMYWYRQDPGQGLRLIYYSQIVNDFQKGDIAEGYSVSREKKESFPLTVTSAQKNPTAFYLCASSPSGWTYEQYFGPGTRLTVT.

The rearrangement links TRBV7-8 to TRBJ2-7; D ambiguous. Trimming took 4 bases from V and 2 from J, leaving 3 bases between them. The CDR3 is 11 amino acids. Germline CDR1 is SGHVS and CDR2 is FQNEAQ. As DNA, the CDR3 is TGTGCCAGCAGCTCGGCCTACGAGCAGTACTTC. It encodes CASSSAYEQYF.

This chain joins TRBV19 and TRBJ2-7; 12 bases align to TRBD2. The length of the CDR3 is 15 residues. V lost 3 bases, J lost 7 bases, and 7 bases stayed unmatched. The germline V gene has CDR1 LNHDA and CDR2 SQIVND (reference sequence). The CDR3 DNA reads TGTGCCAGTAGTATTGGACTAGCGGGAATGAGGGAGCAGTACTTC. It yields the protein CASSIGLAGMREQYF.

The gene calls are TRBV19 and TRBJ1-3, with D maybe TRBD1 (5 bases). This CDR3 has 17 residues. The germline CDR1 and CDR2 sequences are LNHDA and SQIVND (reference sequence). Deletions cut 3 bases from V and 0 bases from J, with 15 bases between. The CDR3 loop reads CASSIPTGLPSGNTIYF. The DNA of the CDR3 is TGTGCCAGTAGTATCCCTACAGGCTTGCCCTCTGGAAACACCATATATTTT.

The chain carries TRBV9 and TRBJ2-7; TRBD2 agrees at 10 bases. Per germline, CDR1 SGDLS and CDR2 YYNGEE. This CDR3 contains 17 residues. The ends lost 0 bases at V and 2 bases at J; junction bases unmatched: 8. The chain's CDR3 is CASSVDVRTSGAYEQYF. CDR3 nucleotide sequence: TGTGCCAGCAGCGTAGACGTAAGGACTAGCGGAGCCTACGAGCAGTACTTC. Looking up the rest from reference TRBV9 and TRBJ2-7 gives the full variable domain: DSGVTQTPKHLITATGQRVTLRCSPRSGDLSVYWYQQSLDQGLQFLIQYYNGEERAKGNILERFSAQQFPDLHSELNLSSLELGDSALYFCASSVDVRTSGAYEQYFGPGTRLTVT.

This chain links TRBV19 with TRBJ2-1; 10 bases match TRBD2. The germline V gene encodes CDR1 LNHDA and CDR2 SQIVND (reference sequence). The V segment lost 7 bases and the J segment 6 bases; nucleotides outside the gene matches: 6. CDR3 length equals 14 residues. The CDR3 loop is CASTESSGSNEQFF. Here the CDR3 DNA reads TGTGCCAGTACGGAGTCTAGCGGGAGCAATGAGCAGTTCTTC.

The gene calls are TRBV10-2 and TRBJ1-2; D is undetermined. The CDR3 spans 13 residues. The V gene lost 0 bases and the J gene lost 4 bases, with 6 bases spanning the gap. Germline-derived CDR1 and CDR2 are WSHSY and SAAADI. The CDR3 sequence: CASSESVLYGYTF. For the CDR3, the DNA is TGCGCCAGCAGTGAGTCCGTCCTCTATGGCTACACCTTC.

This rearrangement joins TRBV28 to TRBJ1-1; D unclear. This CDR3 contains 13 residues. Germline CDR1 reads MDHEN; CDR2 reads SYDVKM. Trimming took 4 bases from V and 8 from J, leaving 14 bases between them. The CDR3 DNA sequence: TGTGCCAGCAGTTCAGGTCGAGCACCCGAAGCTTTCTTT. Its translation: CASSSGRAPEAFF.

This sequence joins TRBV7-9 and TRBJ2-6; TRBD1 agrees at 7 bases. Trimming removed 3 bases from V and 1 base from J; junction bases left unmatched: 9. Germline assignment: CDR1 SEHNR and CDR2 FQNEAQ (reference sequence). The CDR3 runs 18 residues. CDR3: CASSLLRLTGSGANVLTF. Written as DNA, the CDR3 is TGTGCCAGCAGCTTGCTGCGTCTGACAGGGTCTGGGGCCAACGTCCTGACTTTC.

The J gene is TRBJ1-2, the V gene TRBV10-1; weak D call: TRBD1 (5 bases). From germline, CDR1 is WNHNN and CDR2 SYGVQD (reference sequence). V lost 5 bases to trimming and J lost 3 bases, with 10 bases between them. CDR3 length: 13 residues. CDR3 bases: TGCGCCAGCAGTTCAGACAGAGACTATGGCTACACCTTC. It codes for CASSSDRDYGYTF.

Concerning this clone: The junction differs from germline at one of its ends, possibly a read error. The CDR3 protein is CASSQNTEELFF. The CDR3 DNA sequence: TGTGCCAGCAGCCAGAACACCGAGGAGCTGTTTTTT. The rearrangement uses TRBV9 and TRBJ2-2; D unresolved. The germline CDR1 and CDR2 sequences are SGDLS and YYNGEE. This CDR3 region has 12 residues.

The chain employs TRBV14 and TRBJ2-3; D gene uncertain. Per the germline V gene, CDR1 is SGHDN and CDR2 is FVKESK. This CDR3 region has 13 residues. V was shortened by 1 base and J by 1 base, with 3 bases between the two germline ends. In DNA, the CDR3 is TGTGCCAGCAGCCAAGTCGGCACAGATACGCAGTATTTT. Protein: CASSQVGTDTQYF.

As regards this clone: Other DNA variants within this sample encode the same CDR3. The V gene is TRBV9, the J gene TRBJ2-7; 9 positions agree with TRBD2. Germline V gene sequence: CDR1 SGDLS, CDR2 YYNGEE. The V and J ends lost 2 bases and 0 bases, in that order; junction bases with no gene match: 3. The CDR3 runs to 15 residues. The CDR3 DNA follows: TGTGCCAGCAGCGTGAGTAGCGGGAGCTCCTACGAGCAGTACTTC. Translating it yields CASSVSSGSSYEQYF.

This clone was observed a few times. This chain's CDR3 is CASSPGTGPTYEQYF. CDR3 DNA sequence: TGTGCCAGCAGTCCCGGGACAGGTCCCACCTACGAGCAGTACTTC. The chain combines TRBV7-6 with TRBJ2-7, with TRBD1 matching over 8 bases. Germline lookup yields CDR1 SGHVS and CDR2 FNYEAQ. The CDR3 totals 15 residues. Unmatched junction bases numbered 9, after V lost 6 bases and J lost 2 bases.

This clone has just a few counts. The chain links TRBV14 to TRBJ1-2; perhaps TRBD1 as D (6 bases). The CDR3 consists of 17 residues. Trimming stripped 1 base from V and 4 bases from J, with 19 bases between. Germline V lookup: CDR1 SGHDN, CDR2 FVKESK. The DNA for the CDR3 is TGTGCCAGCAGCCAAGGGGCAGGGGCCTACTTTTCCTATGGCTACACCTTC. Its protein is CASSQGAGAYFSYGYTF.